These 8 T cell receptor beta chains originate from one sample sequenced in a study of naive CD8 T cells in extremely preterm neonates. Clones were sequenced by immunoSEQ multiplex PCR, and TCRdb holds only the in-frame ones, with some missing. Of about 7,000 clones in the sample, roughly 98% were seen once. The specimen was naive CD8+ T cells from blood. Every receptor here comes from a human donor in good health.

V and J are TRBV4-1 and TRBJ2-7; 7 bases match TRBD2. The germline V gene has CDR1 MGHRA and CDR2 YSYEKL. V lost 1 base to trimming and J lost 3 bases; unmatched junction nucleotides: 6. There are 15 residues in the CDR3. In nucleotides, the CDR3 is TGCGCCAGCAGCCAAGGGGGAGGGGTGGGCTACGAGCAGTACTTC. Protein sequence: CASSQGGGVGYEQYF.

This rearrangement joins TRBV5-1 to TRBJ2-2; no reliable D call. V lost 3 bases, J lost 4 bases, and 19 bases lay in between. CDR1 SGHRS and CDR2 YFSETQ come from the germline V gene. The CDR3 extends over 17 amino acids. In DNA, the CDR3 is TGCGCCAGCAGCTACGGTAGTCCTGGTATCGGCACCGGGGAGCTGTTTTTT. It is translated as CASSYGSPGIGTGELFF.

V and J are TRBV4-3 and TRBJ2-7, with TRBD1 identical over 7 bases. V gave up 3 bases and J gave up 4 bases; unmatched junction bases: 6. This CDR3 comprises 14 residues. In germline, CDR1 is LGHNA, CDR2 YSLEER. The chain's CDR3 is CASSHSTGLYEQYF. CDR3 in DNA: TGCGCCAGCAGCCACTCGACAGGGCTTTACGAGCAGTACTTC.

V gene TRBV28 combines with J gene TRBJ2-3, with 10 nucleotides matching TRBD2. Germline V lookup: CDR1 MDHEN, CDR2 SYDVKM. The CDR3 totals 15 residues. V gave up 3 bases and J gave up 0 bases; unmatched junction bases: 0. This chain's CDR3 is CASSLGLASTDTQYF. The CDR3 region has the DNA TGTGCCAGCAGTTTGGGACTAGCGAGCACAGATACGCAGTATTTT.

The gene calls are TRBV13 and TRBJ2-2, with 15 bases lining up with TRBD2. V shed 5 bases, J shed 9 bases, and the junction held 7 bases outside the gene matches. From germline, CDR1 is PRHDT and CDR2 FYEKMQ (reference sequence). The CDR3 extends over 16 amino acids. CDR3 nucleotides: TGTGCCAGCAGCCCCGGACTAGCGGGGGGGCCCCGGGAGCTGTTTTTT. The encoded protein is CASSPGLAGGPRELFF. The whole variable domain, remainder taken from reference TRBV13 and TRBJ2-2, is AAGVIQSPRHLIKEKRETATLKCYPIPRHDTVYWYQQGPGQDPQFLISFYEKMQSDKGSIPDRFSAQQFSDYHSELNMSSLELGDSALYFCASSPGLAGGPRELFFGEGSRLTVL.

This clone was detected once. The CDR3 here is CASSPTVAGVGYEQFF. The DNA for the CDR3 is TGTGCCAGCAGTCCGACAGTTGCGGGGGTGGGATATGAGCAGTTCTTC. The genes are TRBV27 and TRBJ2-1; 7 bases line up with TRBD2. The germline CDR1 and CDR2 sequences are MNHEY and SMNVEV (reference sequence). With V trimmed by 5 bases and J by 8 bases, 15 bases remained unmatched. The CDR3 runs to 16 residues.

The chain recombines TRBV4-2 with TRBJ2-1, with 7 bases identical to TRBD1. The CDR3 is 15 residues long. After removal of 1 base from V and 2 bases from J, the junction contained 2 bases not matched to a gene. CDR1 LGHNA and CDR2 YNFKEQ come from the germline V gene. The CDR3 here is CASSQGGTAYNEQFF. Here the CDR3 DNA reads TGTGCCAGCAGCCAAGGGGGGACAGCCTACAATGAGCAGTTCTTC.

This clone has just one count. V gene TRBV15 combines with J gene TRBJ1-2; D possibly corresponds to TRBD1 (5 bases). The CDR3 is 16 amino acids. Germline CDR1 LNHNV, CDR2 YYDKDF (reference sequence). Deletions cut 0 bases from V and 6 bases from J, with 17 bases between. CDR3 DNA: TGTGCCACCAGCAGAGATTTAGGACCGGGGGATGATGGCTACACCTTC. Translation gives CATSRDLGPGDDGYTF.